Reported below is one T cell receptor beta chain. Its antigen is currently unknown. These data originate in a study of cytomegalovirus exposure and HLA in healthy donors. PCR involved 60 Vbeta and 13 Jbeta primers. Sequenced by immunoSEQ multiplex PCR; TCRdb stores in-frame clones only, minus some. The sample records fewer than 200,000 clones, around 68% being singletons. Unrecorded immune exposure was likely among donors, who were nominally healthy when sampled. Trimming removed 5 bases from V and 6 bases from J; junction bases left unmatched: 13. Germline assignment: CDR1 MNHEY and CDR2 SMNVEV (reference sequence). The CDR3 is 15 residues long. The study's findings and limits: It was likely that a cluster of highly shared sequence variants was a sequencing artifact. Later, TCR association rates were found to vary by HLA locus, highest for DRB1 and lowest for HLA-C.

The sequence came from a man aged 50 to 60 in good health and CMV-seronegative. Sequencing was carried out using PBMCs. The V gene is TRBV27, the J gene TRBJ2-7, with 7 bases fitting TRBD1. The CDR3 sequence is CASSADRAPLSEQYF. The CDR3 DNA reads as TGTGCCAGCAGTGCTGACAGGGCTCCCCTCTCCGAGCAGTACTTC.